The sample holds a few counts of the clone carrying this T cell receptor beta chain. Its antigen is unidentified. Germline CDR1 reads LNHDA; CDR2 reads SQIVND (reference sequence). The CDR3 covers 15 residues. The V segment lost 7 bases and the J segment 4 bases; nucleotides outside the gene matches: 12. TCRdb reprocessed the reads with MiXCR, giving one entry per CDR3 protein. The table includes approximately 110,000 distinct CDR3 sequences, 35% to 50% detected once. The data stem from a study of T cell repertoires in cytomegalovirus infection. Study-level findings and limits: Of the TCR beta families, the public ones yielded a cumulative frequency that identified carriers of CMV plus the relevant HLA. HLA-C-restricted CMV-specific TCR beta clonotypes were dominant in the ex vivo response.

The source is a human donor in good health (CMV status not recorded). Some clones in this sample may be carry-over from other donors' samples. The material was CD8+ T cells from cultured PBMCs, obtained from culture after CMV antigen stimulation. The chain is built from TRBV19 and TRBJ1-1, with TRBD1 matching 7 bases. CDR3 nucleotides: TGTGCCAGTACCCTGACAGGGAGAGATACCACTGAAGCTTTCTTT. It specifies CASTLTGRDTTEAFF.